This T cell receptor beta chain was sequenced for a study of cytomegalovirus exposure and HLA in healthy donors. Regarding the study as a whole: Rare TCR sequences predominated, though certain public TCRs were found in many donors. For most subjects, TCR beta sequences were reported to predict HLA-A and HLA-B alleles with accuracy. Productive rates of about 90% or about 30% were seen for most TCR beta V segments in an earlier analysis.

Primers for the PCR totalled 60 Vbeta and 13 Jbeta. The protocol was immunoSEQ multiplex PCR, while the TCRdb copy is restricted to in-frame clones and leaves out a portion. Of about 130,000 clones in the sample, around 77% were seen once. The donors, nominally healthy at sampling, likely had unrecorded immune exposures. The ends lost 2 bases at V and 1 base at J; junction bases unmatched: 0. Germline assignment: CDR1 MNHEY and CDR2 SMNVEV (reference sequence). CDR3 length equals 15 residues. Details on this clone: The antigen is unknown.

The TCR was taken from a man younger than 45 in good health and CMV-seronegative. Specimen: PBMCs. The chain joins TRBV27 to TRBJ2-2; TRBD2 matches 8 bases. CDR3 DNA sequence: TGTGCCAGCAGTTTAGCGGGGGGGAACACCGGGGAGCTGTTTTTT. Translated, it gives CASSLAGGNTGELFF.